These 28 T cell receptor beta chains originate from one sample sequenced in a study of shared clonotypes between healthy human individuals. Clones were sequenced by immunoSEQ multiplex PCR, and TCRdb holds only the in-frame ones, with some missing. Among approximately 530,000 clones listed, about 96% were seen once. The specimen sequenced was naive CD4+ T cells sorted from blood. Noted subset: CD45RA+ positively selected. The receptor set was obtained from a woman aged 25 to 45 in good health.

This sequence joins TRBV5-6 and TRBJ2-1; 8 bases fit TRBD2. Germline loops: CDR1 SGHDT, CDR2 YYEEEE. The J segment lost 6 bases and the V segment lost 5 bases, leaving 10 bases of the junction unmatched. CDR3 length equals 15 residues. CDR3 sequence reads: CASSAPGLVRNEQFF. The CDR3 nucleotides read TGTGCCAGCAGTGCGCCGGGACTAGTCCGCAATGAGCAGTTCTTC.

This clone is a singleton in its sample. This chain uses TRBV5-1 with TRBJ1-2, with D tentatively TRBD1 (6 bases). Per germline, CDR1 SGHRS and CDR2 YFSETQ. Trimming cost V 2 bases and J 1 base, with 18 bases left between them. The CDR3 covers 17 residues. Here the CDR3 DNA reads TGCGCCAGCAGCTTAGGACAGACCCGTATAAATAACTATGGCTACACCTTC. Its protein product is CASSLGQTRINNYGYTF.

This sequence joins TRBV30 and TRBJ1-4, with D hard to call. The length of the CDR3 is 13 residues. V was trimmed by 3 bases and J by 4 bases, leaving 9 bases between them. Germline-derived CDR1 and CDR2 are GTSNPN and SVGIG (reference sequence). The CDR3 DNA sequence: TGTGCCTGGAGAGGGCGGAATAATGAAAAACTGTTTTTT. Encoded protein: CAWRGRNNEKLFF.

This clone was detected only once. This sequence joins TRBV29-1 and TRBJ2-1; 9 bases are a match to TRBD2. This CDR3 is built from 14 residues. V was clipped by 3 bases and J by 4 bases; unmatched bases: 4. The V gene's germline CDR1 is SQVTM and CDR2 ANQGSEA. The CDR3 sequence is CSVDSSGRYNEQFF. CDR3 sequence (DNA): TGCAGCGTTGATAGCAGCGGGAGGTACAATGAGCAGTTCTTC.

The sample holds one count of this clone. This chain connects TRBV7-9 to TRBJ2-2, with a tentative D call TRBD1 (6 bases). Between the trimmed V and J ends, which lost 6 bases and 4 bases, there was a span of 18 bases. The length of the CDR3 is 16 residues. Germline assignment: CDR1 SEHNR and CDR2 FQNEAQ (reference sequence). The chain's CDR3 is CASRPTGLGGTGELFF. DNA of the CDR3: TGTGCCAGCAGACCCACAGGGTTAGGCGGCACCGGGGAGCTGTTTTTT.

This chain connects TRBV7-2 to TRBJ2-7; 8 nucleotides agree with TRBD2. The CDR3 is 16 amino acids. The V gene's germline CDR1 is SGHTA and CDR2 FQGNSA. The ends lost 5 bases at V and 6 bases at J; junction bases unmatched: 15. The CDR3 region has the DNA TGTGCCAGCAGCCCCAAGGGACTAGTGGGAATTGGCGAGCAGTACTTC. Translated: CASSPKGLVGIGEQYF.

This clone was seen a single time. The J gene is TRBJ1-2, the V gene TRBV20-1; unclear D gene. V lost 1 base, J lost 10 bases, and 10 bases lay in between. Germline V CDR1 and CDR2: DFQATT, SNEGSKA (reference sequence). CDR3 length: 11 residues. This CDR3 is CSARGELDYTF. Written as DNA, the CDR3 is TGCAGTGCTAGAGGCGAGCTGGACTACACCTTC.

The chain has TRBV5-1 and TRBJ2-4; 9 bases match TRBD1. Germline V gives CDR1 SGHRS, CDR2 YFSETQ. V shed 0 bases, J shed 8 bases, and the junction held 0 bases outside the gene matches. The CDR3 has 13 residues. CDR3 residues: CASSLGQGDIQYF. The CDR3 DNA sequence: TGCGCCAGCAGCTTGGGACAGGGGGACATTCAGTACTTC.

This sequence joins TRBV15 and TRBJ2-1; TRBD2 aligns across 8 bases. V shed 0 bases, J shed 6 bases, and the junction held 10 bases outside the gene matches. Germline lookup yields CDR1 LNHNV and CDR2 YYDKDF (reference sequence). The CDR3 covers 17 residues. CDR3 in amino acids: CATSRDGSAGVSNEQFF. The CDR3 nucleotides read TGTGCCACCAGCAGAGATGGGTCAGCGGGAGTTAGCAATGAGCAGTTCTTC.

CDR3 loop: CASRLRMANTGELFF. The CDR3 nucleotides read TGTGCCAGCAGGTTAAGAATGGCGAACACCGGGGAGCTGTTTTTT. The chain links TRBV6-6 to TRBJ2-2; D uncertain. The CDR3 sequence is 15 residues long. Trimming left V 6 bases short and J 0 bases short, with 11 bases between. Germline CDR1 and CDR2: MNHNY and SVGAGI (reference sequence).

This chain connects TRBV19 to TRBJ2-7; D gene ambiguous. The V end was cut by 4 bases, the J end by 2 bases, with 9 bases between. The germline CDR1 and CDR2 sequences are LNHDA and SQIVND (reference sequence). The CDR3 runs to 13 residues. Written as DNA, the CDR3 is TGTGCCAGTAGTAGGACGAGGACCTACGAGCAGTACTTC. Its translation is CASSRTRTYEQYF. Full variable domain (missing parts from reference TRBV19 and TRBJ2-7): DGGITQSPKYLFRKEGQNVTLSCEQNLNHDAMYWYRQDPGQGLRLIYYSQIVNDFQKGDIAEGYSVSREKKESFPLTVTSAQKNPTAFYLCASSRTRTYEQYFGPGTRLTVT.

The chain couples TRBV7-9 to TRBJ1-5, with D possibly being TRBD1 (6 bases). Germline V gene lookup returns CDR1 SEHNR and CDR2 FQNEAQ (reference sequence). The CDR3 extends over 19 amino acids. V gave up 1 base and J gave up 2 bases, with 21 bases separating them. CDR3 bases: TGTGCCAGCAGCTTAGGCCGGGCCAGGGGCGCGAGGGGCAATCAGCCCCAGCATTTT. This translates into CASSLGRARGARGNQPQHF.

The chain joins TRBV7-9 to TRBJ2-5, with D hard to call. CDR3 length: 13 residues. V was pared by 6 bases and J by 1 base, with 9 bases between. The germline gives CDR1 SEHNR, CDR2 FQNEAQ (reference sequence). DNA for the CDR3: TGTGCCAGCAGTTCTAGACGCCAAGAGACCCAGTACTTC. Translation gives CASSSRRQETQYF.

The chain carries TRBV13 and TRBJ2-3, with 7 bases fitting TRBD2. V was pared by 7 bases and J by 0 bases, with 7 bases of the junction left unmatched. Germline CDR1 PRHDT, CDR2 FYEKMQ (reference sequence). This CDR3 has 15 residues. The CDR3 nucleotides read TGTGCCAGCACCGTTGGGGGAGGGAGCACAGATACGCAGTATTTT. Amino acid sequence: CASTVGGGSTDTQYF.

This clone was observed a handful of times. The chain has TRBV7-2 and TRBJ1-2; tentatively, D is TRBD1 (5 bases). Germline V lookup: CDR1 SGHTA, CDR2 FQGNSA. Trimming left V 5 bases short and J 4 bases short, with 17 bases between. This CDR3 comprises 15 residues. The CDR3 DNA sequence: TGTGCCAGCAGCCCGTCGACAGCGTGGGGCTATGGCTACACCTTC. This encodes CASSPSTAWGYGYTF. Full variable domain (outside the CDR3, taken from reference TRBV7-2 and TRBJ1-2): GAGVSQSPSNKVTEKGKDVELRCDPISGHTALYWYRQSLGQGLEFLIYFQGNSAPDKSGLPSDRFSAERTGGSVSTLTIQRTQQEDSAVYLCASSPSTAWGYGYTFGSGTRLTVV.

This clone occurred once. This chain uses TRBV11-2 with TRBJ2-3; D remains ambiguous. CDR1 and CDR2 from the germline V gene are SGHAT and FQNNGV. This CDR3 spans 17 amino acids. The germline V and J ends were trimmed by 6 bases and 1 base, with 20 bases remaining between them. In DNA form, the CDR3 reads TGTGCCAGCAGGCTAAAAATGGAGCATCGGGGCACAGATACGCAGTATTTT. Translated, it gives CASRLKMEHRGTDTQYF.

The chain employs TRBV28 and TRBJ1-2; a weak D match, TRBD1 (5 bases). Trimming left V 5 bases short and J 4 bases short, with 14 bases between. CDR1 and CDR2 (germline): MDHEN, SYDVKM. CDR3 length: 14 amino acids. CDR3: CASSTSGGSYGYTF. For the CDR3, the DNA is TGTGCCAGCAGTACTTCCGGGGGGAGCTATGGCTACACCTTC.

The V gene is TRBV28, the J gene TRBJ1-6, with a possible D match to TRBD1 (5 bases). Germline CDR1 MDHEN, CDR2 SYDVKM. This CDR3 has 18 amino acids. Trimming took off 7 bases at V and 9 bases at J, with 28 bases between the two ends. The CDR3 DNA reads TGTGCCAGCAACCTCGCCGTCTTTGGCCAGGCAGGGACTTCACCCCTCCACTTT. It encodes CASNLAVFGQAGTSPLHF.

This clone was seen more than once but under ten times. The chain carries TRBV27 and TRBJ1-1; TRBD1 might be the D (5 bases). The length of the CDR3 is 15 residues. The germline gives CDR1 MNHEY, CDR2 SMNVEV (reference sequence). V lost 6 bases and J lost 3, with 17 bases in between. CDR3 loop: CASSPWDLRDTEAFF. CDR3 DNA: TGTGCCAGCAGCCCGTGGGACCTTAGGGACACTGAAGCTTTCTTT.

CDR3: CASSVQGRGEKLFF. The CDR3 DNA is TGTGCCAGCAGTGTTCAAGGACGAGGAGAAAAACTGTTTTTT. This sequence joins TRBV28 and TRBJ1-4; D remains ambiguous. V was clipped by 5 bases and J by 8 bases, with 15 bases between them. Germline loops: CDR1 MDHEN, CDR2 SYDVKM. The CDR3 covers 14 residues.

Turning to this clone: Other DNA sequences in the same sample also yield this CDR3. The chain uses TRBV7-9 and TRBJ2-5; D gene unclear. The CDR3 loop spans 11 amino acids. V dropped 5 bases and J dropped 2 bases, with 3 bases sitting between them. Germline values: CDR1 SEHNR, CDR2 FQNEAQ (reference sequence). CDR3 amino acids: CASSPQETQYF. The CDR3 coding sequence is TGTGCCAGCAGCCCGCAAGAGACCCAGTACTTC.

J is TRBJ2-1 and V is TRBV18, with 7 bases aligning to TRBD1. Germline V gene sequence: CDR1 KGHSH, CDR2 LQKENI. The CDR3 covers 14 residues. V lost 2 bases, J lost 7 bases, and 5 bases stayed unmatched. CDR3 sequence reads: CASSPTGARNEQFF. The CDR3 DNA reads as TGTGCCAGCTCACCAACAGGGGCACGGAATGAGCAGTTCTTC. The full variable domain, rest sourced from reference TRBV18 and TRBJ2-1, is NAGVMQNPRHLVRRRGQEARLRCSPMKGHSHVYWYRQLPEEGLKFMVYLQKENIIDESGMPKERFSAEFPKEGPSILRIQQVVRGDSAAYFCASSPTGARNEQFFGPGTRLTVL.

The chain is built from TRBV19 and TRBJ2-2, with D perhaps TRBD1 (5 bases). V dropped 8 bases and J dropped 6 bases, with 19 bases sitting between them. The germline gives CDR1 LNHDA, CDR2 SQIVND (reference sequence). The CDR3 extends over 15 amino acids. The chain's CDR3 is CASCSAQGGAGELFF. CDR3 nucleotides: TGTGCCAGTTGTTCGGCCCAGGGTGGCGCCGGGGAGCTGTTTTTT.

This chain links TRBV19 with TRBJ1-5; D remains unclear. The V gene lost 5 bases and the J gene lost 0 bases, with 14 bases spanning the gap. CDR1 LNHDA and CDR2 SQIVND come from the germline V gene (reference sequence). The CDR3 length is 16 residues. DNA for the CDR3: TGTGCCAGTAGTCGGTTTGCAGGTGATAGCAATCAGCCCCAGCATTTT. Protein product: CASSRFAGDSNQPQHF.

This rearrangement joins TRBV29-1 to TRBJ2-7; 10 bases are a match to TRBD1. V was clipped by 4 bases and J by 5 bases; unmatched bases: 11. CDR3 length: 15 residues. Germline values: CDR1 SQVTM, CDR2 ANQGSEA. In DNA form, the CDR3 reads TGCAGCGTTGCAGGGGGACAGGGGATTCGCAACGAGCAGTACTTC. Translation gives CSVAGGQGIRNEQYF.

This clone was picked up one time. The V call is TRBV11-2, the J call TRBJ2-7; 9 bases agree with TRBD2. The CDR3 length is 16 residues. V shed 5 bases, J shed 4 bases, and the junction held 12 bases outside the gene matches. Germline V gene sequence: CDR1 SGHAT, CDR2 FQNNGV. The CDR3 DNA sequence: TGTGCCAGCAGCGCTCTCGGGAGACTAGCGGCGTACGAGCAGTACTTC. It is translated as CASSALGRLAAYEQYF.

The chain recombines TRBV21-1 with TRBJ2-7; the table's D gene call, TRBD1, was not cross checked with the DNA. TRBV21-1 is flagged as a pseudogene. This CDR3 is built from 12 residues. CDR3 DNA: TGTGCCAGCAGAAAGACAGGGCAGGAGCAGTACTTC. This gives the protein CASRKTGQEQYF.

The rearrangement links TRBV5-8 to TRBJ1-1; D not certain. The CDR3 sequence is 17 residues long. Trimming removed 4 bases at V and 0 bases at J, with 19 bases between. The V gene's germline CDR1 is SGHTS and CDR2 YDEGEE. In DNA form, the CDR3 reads TGTGCCAGCAGCGGAATGAGGGTTGGCCTTATGAACACTGAAGCTTTCTTT. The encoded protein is CASSGMRVGLMNTEAFF.